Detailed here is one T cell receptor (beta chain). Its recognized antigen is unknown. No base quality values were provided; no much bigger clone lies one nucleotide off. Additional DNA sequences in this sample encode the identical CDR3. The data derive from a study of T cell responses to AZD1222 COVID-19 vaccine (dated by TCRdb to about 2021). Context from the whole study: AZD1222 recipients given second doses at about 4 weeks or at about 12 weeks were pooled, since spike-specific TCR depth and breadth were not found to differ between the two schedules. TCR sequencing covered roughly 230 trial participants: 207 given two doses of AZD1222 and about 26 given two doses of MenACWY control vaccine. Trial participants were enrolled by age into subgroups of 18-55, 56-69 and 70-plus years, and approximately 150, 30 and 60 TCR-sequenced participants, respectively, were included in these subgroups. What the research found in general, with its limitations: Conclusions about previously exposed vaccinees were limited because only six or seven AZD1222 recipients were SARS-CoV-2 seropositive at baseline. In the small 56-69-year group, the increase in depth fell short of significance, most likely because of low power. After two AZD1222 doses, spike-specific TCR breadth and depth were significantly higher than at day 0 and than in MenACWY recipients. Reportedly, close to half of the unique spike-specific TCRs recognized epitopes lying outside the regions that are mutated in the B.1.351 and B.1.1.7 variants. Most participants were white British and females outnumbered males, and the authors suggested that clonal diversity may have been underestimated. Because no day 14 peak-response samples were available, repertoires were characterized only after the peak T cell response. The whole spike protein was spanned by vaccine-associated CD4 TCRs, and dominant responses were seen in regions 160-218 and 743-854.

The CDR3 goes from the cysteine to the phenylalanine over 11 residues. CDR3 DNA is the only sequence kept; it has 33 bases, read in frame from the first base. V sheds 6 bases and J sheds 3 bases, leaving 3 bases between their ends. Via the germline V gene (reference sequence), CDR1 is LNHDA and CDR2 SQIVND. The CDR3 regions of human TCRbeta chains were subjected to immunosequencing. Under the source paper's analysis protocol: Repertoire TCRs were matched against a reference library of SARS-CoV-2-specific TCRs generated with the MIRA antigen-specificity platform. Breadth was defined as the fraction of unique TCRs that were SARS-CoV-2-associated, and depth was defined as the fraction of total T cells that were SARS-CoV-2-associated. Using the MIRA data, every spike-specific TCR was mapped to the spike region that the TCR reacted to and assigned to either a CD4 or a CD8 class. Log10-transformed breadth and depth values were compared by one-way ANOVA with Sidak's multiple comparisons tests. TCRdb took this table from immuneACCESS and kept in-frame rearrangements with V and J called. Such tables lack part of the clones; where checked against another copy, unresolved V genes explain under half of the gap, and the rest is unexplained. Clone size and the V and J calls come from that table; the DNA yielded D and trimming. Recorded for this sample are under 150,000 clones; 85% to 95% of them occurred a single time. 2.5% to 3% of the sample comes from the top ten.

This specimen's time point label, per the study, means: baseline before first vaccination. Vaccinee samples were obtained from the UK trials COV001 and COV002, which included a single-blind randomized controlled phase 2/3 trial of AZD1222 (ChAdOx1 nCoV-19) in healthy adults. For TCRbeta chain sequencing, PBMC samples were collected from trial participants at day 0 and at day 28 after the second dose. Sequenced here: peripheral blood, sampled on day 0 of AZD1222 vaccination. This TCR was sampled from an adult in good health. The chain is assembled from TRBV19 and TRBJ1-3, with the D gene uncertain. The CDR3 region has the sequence CASSLGNTIYF. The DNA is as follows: TGTGCCAGTAGCCTTGGAAACACCATATATTTT.